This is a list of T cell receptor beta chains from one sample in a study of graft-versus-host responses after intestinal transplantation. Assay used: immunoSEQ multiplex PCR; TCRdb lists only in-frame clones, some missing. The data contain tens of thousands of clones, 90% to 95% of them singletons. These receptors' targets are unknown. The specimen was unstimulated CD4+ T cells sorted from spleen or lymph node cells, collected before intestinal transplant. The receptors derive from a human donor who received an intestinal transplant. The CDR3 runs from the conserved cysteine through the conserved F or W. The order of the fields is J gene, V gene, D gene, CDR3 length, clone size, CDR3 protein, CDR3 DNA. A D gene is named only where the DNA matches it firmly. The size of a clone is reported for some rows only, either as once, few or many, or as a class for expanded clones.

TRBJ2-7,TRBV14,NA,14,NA,CASSQDLGGYEQYF,TGTGCCAGCAGCCAAGATTTAGGCGGTTACGAGCAGTACTTC
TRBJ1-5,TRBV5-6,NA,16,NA,CASSFGLGTFNQPQHF,TGTGCCAGCAGCTTCGGGTTAGGGACTTTTAATCAGCCCCAGCATTTT
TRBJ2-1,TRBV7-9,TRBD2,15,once,CASSLVGTRGNEQFF,TGTGCCAGCAGCTTAGTGGGGACTAGGGGTAATGAGCAGTTCTTC
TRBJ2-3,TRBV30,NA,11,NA,CAWRAKDTQYF,TGTGCCTGGAGGGCAAAGGATACGCAGTATTTT
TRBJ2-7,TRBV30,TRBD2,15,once,CAWSLGGELPYEQYF,TGTGCCTGGAGTTTGGGGGGGGAGCTCCCCTACGAGCAGTACTTC
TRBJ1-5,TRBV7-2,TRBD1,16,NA,CASSARTGVSNQPQHF,TGTGCCAGCAGCGCCAGGACAGGGGTTAGCAATCAGCCCCAGCATTTT
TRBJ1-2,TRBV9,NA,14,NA,CASSVERAGYGYTF,TGTGCCAGCAGCGTAGAAAGGGCGGGCTATGGCTACACCTTC
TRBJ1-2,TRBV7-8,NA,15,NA,CASSLALTGSYGYTF,TGTGCCAGCAGCTTAGCGCTTACAGGGAGTTATGGCTACACCTTC
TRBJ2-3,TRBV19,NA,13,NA,CASRGRITDTQYF,TGTGCCAGTAGGGGCAGGATCACAGATACGCAGTATTTT
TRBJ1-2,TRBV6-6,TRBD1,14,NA,CASRLHGTDYGYTF,TGTGCCAGCAGACTCCACGGGACAGACTATGGCTACACCTTC
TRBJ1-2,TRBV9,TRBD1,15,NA,CASSSGQGLGYGYTF,TGTGCCAGCAGCTCAGGACAGGGGCTCGGGTATGGCTACACCTTC
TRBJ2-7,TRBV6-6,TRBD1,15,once,CASRERQGWFYEQYF,TGTGCCAGCAGGGAAAGACAGGGATGGTTCTACGAGCAGTACTTC
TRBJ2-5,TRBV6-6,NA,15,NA,CASSYSTPSAETQYF,TGTGCCAGCAGTTACTCGACACCCTCGGCGGAGACCCAGTACTTC
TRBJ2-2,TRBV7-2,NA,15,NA,CASSLGGTITGELFF,TGTGCCAGCAGCTTAGGCGGGACCATCACCGGGGAGCTGTTTTTT
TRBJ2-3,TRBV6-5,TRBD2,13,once,CASSYGGADTQYF,TGTGCCAGCAGTTATGGGGGGGCAGATACGCAGTATTTT
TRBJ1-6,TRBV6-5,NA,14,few,CASSYTTSSSPLHF,TGTGCCAGCAGTTACACCACGAGTTCCTCACCCCTCCACTTT
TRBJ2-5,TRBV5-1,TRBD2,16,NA,CASSRTFAVGGETQYF,TGCGCCAGCAGTAGGACGTTCGCGGTGGGGGGGGAGACCCAGTACTTC
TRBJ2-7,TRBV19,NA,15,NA,CASSSSTGLTYEQYF,TGTGCCAGTAGTTCGTCGACAGGTCTGACCTACGAGCAGTACTTC
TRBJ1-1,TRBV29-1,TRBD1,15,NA,CSVEGRGQGITEAFF,TGCAGCGTAGAAGGGCGGGGACAGGGGATCACTGAAGCTTTCTTT
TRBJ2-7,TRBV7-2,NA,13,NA,CASSSLDSNEQYF,TGTGCCAGCAGCTCCTTAGATAGCAACGAGCAGTACTTC
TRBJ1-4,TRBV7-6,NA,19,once,CASSLIGDRFDATNEKLFF,TGTGCCAGCAGCTTAATTGGTGACAGGTTTGACGCAACTAATGAAAAACTGTTTTTT
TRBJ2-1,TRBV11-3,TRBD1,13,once,CASVGQGGNEQFF,TGTGCCAGTGTGGGACAGGGGGGAAATGAGCAGTTCTTC
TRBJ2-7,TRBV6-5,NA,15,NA,CASLSNLATPYEQYF,TGTGCCAGCCTATCGAACCTAGCAACTCCCTACGAGCAGTACTTC
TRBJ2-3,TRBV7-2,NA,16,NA,CASSFQGLPGTDTQYF,TGTGCCAGCAGCTTTCAGGGGTTGCCCGGCACAGATACGCAGTATTTT
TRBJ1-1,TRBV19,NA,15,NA,CASSIRQGLNTEAFF,TGTGCCAGTAGTATCAGGCAGGGCTTGAACACTGAAGCTTTCTTT
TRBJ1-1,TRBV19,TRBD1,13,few,CASSIVTGEAAFF,TGTGCCAGTAGTATAGTGACAGGGGAAGCGGCTTTCTTT
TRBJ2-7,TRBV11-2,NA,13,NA,CASSTRPKDEQYF,TGTGCCAGCAGCACTAGACCCAAGGACGAGCAGTACTTC
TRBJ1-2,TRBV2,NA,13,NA,CASSQDSNYGYTF,TGTGCCAGCTCCCAGGACAGTAACTATGGCTACACCTTC
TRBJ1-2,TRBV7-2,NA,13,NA,CASSLLREAGYTF,TGTGCCAGCAGTCTTTTGAGGGAGGCCGGCTACACCTTC
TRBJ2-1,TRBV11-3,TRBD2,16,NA,CASSLVLSGGGDEQFF,TGTGCCAGCAGCTTAGTTCTTAGCGGGGGAGGGGATGAGCAGTTCTTC
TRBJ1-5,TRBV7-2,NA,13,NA,CASSLYYNQPQHF,TGTGCCAGCAGCCTCTATTACAATCAGCCCCAGCATTTT
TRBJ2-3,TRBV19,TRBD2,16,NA,CASRTGTSGFTDTQYF,TGTGCCAGTAGGACCGGGACTAGCGGGTTCACAGATACGCAGTATTTT
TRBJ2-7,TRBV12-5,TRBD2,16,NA,CASGFSAGAATYEQYF,TGTGCTAGTGGTTTCAGTGCGGGAGCGGCAACCTACGAGCAGTACTTC
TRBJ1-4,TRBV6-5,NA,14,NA,CASSYLGENEKLFF,TGTGCCAGCAGTTACCTCGGGGAAAATGAAAAACTGTTTTTT
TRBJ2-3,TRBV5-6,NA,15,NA,CASSPDGASTDTQYF,TGTGCCAGCAGTCCAGACGGAGCTAGCACAGATACGCAGTATTTT
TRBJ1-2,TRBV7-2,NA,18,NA,CASSLGGVGGRETYGYTF,TGTGCCAGCAGCTTAGGTGGGGTAGGAGGGAGGGAAACCTATGGCTACACCTTC
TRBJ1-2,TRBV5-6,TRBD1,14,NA,CASSGTGGNYGYTF,TGTGCCAGCAGCGGGACAGGGGGCAACTATGGCTACACCTTC
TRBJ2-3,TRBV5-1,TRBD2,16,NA,CASSWITSGVTDTQYF,TGCGCCAGCAGCTGGATTACTAGCGGGGTGACAGATACGCAGTATTTT
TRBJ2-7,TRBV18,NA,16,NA,CASSGAWGDHSYEQYF,TGTGCCAGCTCAGGGGCTTGGGGGGACCACTCCTACGAGCAGTACTTC
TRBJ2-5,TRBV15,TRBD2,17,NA,CATTADKLAGGQETQYF,TGTGCCACCACCGCGGATAAACTAGCGGGGGGCCAAGAGACCCAGTACTTC
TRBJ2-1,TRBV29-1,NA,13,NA,CSVEGDWYNEQFF,TGCAGCGTTGAAGGGGACTGGTACAATGAGCAGTTCTTC
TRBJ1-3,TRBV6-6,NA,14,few,CASSRGQSGNTIYF,TGTGCCAGCAGTCGTGGACAGTCTGGAAACACCATATATTTT
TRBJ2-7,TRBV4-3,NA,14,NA,CASSQVSGSYEQYF,TGCGCCAGCAGCCAAGTGTCCGGGTCCTACGAGCAGTACTTC
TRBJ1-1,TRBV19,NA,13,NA,CASSTAVRTEAFF,TGTGCCAGTAGCACCGCGGTGAGGACTGAAGCTTTCTTT
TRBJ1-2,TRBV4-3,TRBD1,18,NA,CASSHVTLEAGGFYGYTF,TGCGCCAGCAGCCACGTCACTCTAGAGGCAGGGGGGTTCTATGGCTACACCTTC
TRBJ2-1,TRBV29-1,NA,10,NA,CSVGYNEQFF,TGCAGCGTCGGGTACAATGAGCAGTTCTTC
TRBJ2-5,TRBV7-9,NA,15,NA,CASSFLRQEMETQYF,TGTGCCAGCAGCTTTCTCAGACAGGAGATGGAGACCCAGTACTTC
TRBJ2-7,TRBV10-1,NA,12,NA,CASSEKRREQYF,TGCGCCAGCAGTGAAAAGAGGAGGGAGCAGTACTTC
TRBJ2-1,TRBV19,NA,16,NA,CASRSRQVEGYNEQFF,TGTGCCAGTAGAAGTAGGCAAGTTGAGGGATACAATGAGCAGTTCTTC